This T cell receptor (beta chain) was profiled in a study of T cell repertoires in cytomegalovirus infection. The wider study: It was the public TCR beta signatures that indicated both CMV infection and matching HLA type.

Findings and caveats of the study: Ex vivo, HLA-C-restricted CMV-specific TCR beta clonotypes prevailed over the rest of the response. Summed frequency of public TCR beta families distinguished CMV carriers with the relevant HLA.

In regard to this clonotype: Its target is not known.

TCRdb reprocessed the reads via MiXCR and lists one record per CDR3 protein. The data show roughly 200,000 distinct CDR3 sequences, more than 9% seen once. The CDR3 sequence is 15 residues long. Per germline, CDR1 ENHRY and CDR2 SYGVKD. After removal of 4 bases from V and 7 bases from J, the junction contained 7 bases not matched to a gene. The sequence derives from a human donor in good health (CMV status not recorded). Some clones in this sample may be carry-over from other donors' samples. This sequence joins TRBV10-3 and TRBJ2-1; 10 bases are shared with TRBD2. Sequenced sample: PBMCs. The CDR3 here is CAISATSGKTNEQFF. The CDR3 DNA follows: TGTGCCATCAGTGCTACTAGCGGGAAAACGAATGAGCAGTTCTTC.